The entry that follows covers one T cell receptor (beta chain) sequence. This entry comes from a study of blood T cell repertoires in COVID-19. On the study more broadly: COVID-19 samples collected from the United States, Italy and Spain covered acute and convalescent phases. From T cells, B-cell-depleted T cells, or PBMCs came the material, which was cDNA or gDNA.

V was pared by 4 bases and J by 0 bases, with 17 bases between. Germline V CDR1 and CDR2: SGHDT, YYEEEE. This CDR3 contains 16 residues. In the original workflow: Amplification of reference gene primers was used by the study to estimate nucleated cell counts. TCRdb's copy holds only in-frame clones and misses some; the assay was immunoSEQ multiplex PCR. V and J calls and clone size come straight from that table; D and trimming were deduced from the DNA. The repertoire holds 140,000 to 150,000 clones, with 82% as singletons. The sequenced sample was peripheral blood. The chain couples TRBV5-6 to TRBJ2-7; perhaps TRBD2 as D (7 bases). The clonotype was recovered from a human donor with acute or convalescent COVID-19. The donor label of this sample is uncertain. The CDR3 DNA sequence: TGTGCCAGCAGCCAGCTGGGGGGGGGCTCCTCCTACGAGCAGTACTTC. The encoded protein is CASSQLGGGSSYEQYF.